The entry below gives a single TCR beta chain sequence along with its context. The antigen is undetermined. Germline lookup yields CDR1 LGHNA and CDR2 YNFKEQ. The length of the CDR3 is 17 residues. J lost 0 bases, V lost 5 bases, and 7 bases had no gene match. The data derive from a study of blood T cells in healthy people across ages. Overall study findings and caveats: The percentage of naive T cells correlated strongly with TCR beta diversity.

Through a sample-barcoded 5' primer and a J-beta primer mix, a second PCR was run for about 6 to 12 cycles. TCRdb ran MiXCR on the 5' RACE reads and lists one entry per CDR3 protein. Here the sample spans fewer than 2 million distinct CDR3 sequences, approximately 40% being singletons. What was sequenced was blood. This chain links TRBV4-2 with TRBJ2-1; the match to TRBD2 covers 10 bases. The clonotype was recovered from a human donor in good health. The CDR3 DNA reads TGTGCCAGCAGCTCCAGCGGGGGGGGCTACTCCTACAATGAGCAGTTCTTC. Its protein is CASSSSGGGYSYNEQFF.